The 7 T cell receptor beta chains in this list originate from one sample, sequenced in a study of regulatory T cells in long-lasting Graves disease. Time point noted: newly diagnosed GD, antithyroid drugs for less than 3 months. TCR sequences were obtained from RNA taken from PBMCs. Construction of the TCR beta libraries employed iRepertoire HTBI primers in conjunction with Arm-PCR of CDR3 regions. TCRdb re-called the multiplex PCR reads through MiXCR, storing one row per CDR3 protein. The sample yields hundreds of thousands of distinct CDR3 sequences, roughly 15% seen once. In addition, the sample was reused for a study of T cells in Graves' hyperthyroidism and ophthalmopathy.

Source: peripheral blood mononuclear cells (PBMCs), taken at new diagnosis, from a patient treated with antithyroid drugs. These receptors originate from a woman in her twenties or thirties with Graves disease.

This chain uses TRBV29-1 with TRBJ2-5, with D maybe TRBD1 (5 bases). CDR1 is SQVTM and CDR2 is ANQGSEA in the germline V gene. This CDR3 has 16 amino acids. Trimming took off 4 bases at V and 3 bases at J, with 21 bases between the two ends. CDR3 sequence: CSVGWIRVEQKETQYF. CDR3 DNA sequence: TGCAGCGTTGGCTGGATCAGGGTCGAGCAAAAAGAGACCCAGTACTTC.

The chain carries TRBV6-1 and TRBJ2-5, with 9 bases matching TRBD2. V lost 6 bases and J lost 7; bases outside the gene matches: 12. Per the germline V gene, CDR1 is MNHNS and CDR2 is SASEGT. The CDR3 consists of 15 residues. Here the CDR3 reads CASSPTGTSLATQYF. The DNA for the CDR3 is TGTGCCAGCAGCCCGACCGGGACTAGCTTAGCGACCCAGTACTTC.

With regard to this clonotype: A far larger clone is one base from this, pointing to a likely read error. V usage is TRBV2 and J usage is TRBJ2-3; 8 nucleotides match TRBD2. The J call is doubtful: the DNA matches TRBJ2-7 better. Germline values: CDR1 SNHLY, CDR2 FYNNEI. This CDR3 comprises 14 residues. This CDR3 reads CASSGSGTTNEQYF. CDR3 in DNA: TGTGCCAGCAGTGGTAGCGGGACTACGAATGAGCAGTACTTC.

This clonotype occurred many times. V and J are TRBV7-2 and TRBJ2-7; TRBD2 matches at 7 bases. The CDR3 consists of 15 residues. After removal of 5 bases from V and 1 base from J, the junction contained 8 bases not matched to a gene. Germline values: CDR1 SGHTA, CDR2 FQGNSA. CDR3 DNA sequence: TGTGCCAGCAGCCGTCAGCGGGACGAATCCTACGAGCAGTACTTC. This sequence encodes CASSRQRDESYEQYF.

The rearrangement uses TRBV14 and TRBJ2-7; a weak D match, TRBD2 (5 bases). Germline V CDR1 and CDR2: SGHDN, FVKESK. This CDR3 spans 13 amino acids. V lost 3 bases to trimming and J lost 6 bases, with 12 bases between them. The CDR3 DNA is TGTGCCAGCAGCCACGGCGGAGGACTCGAGCAGTACTTC. Translation: CASSHGGGLEQYF.

This clonotype showed up just a few times. Given a much more abundant clone one base away, this may be a read error. V usage is TRBV30 and J usage is TRBJ1-5; TRBD1 is a possible D gene (6 bases). Germline CDR1 reads GTSNPN; CDR2 reads SVGIG (reference sequence). The CDR3 is 14 amino acids. CDR3 DNA sequence: TGTGCCCGGAGTCCCCCCAGGGGCTATCAGCCCCAGCATTTT. Translated: CARSPPRGYQPQHF.

This clonotype has just a few counts. The rearrangement uses TRBV27 and TRBJ1-2; D is ambiguous. Germline assignment: CDR1 MNHEY and CDR2 SMNVEV (reference sequence). Deletions cut 7 bases from V and 5 bases from J, with 14 bases between. This CDR3 is 13 amino acids long. CDR3 sequence reads: CASTSRNGYGYTF. In DNA, the CDR3 is TGTGCCAGCACTTCACGGAATGGATATGGCTACACCTTC.